This T cell receptor beta chain was sequenced for a study of cytotoxic CD8 clonotypes in ibrutinib-treated CLL. Study at large: The patient breakdown showed roughly 10 relapsed/refractory and approximately 15 treatment-naive cases, with 17 IGHV unmutated. Findings and caveats of the study: Researchers report that baseline clonality outpaced age-matched healthy donors and tracked circulating CD8+ T-cell counts. Clonality went up at the time of ibrutinib response, stayed stable in sustained remission, and later dropped back toward its baseline level at progression.

Repertoires were generated with immunoSEQ multiplex PCR, while TCRdb's copy carries only in-frame clones and drops some. There are about 50,000 clones in the sample; more than 55% occur only once, and approximately 30% lies in the top ten. This CDR3 has 16 residues. The ends lost 4 bases at V and 5 bases at J; junction bases unmatched: 9. Germline CDR1 reads SGHAT; CDR2 reads FQNNGV. There are a few counts of this clone. Its antigen is undetermined. This clonotype was sampled from a human donor with chronic lymphocytic leukemia. The sample consisted of PBMCs, taken after 24 months of ibrutinib treatment. This sequence joins TRBV11-2 and TRBJ2-3, with 10 bases aligning to TRBD1. For the CDR3, the DNA is TGTGCCAGCAGCTCGCCCGGGACAGGGGACAGAGATACGCAGTATTTT. Encoded protein: CASSSPGTGDRDTQYF.